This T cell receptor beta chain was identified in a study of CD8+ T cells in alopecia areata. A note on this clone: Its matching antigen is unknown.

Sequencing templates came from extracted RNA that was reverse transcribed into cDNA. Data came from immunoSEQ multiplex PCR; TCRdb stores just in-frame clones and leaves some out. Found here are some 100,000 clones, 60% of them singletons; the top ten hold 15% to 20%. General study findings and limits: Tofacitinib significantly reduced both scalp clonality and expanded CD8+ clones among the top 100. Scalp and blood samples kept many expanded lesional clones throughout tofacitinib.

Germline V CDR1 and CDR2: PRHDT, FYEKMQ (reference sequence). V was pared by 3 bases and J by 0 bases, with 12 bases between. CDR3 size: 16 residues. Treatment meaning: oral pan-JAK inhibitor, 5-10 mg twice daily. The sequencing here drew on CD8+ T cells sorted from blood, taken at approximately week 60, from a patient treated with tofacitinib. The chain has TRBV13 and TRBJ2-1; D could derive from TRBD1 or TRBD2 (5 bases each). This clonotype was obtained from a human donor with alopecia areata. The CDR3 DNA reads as TGTGCCAGCAGCTTTGGTGGGGGAAGCTCCTACAATGAGCAGTTCTTC. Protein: CASSFGGGSSYNEQFF.